Listed here are 32 T cell receptor beta chains from one sample, sequenced in a study of graft-versus-host responses after intestinal transplantation. Some clones are missing from TCRdb's copy, which holds only in-frame ones; the method was immunoSEQ multiplex PCR. The data contain tens of thousands of clones, 75% to 90% of them singletons. The antigens these receptors bind are not known. The sequencing here drew on unstimulated CD8+ T cells sorted from spleen or lymph node cells, taken before intestinal transplant. These receptors all stem from a human donor who received an intestinal transplant.

The chain carries TRBV5-1 and TRBJ1-1; no clear D. V lost 1 base, J lost 11 bases, and 15 bases lay in between. CDR1 SGHRS and CDR2 YFSETQ come from the germline V gene. CDR3 length: 13 amino acids. CDR3 region: CASSLTSLNRAFF. The CDR3 region has the DNA TGCGCCAGCAGCTTGACGTCGCTGAATCGGGCTTTCTTT.

This sequence joins TRBV5-6 and TRBJ2-5; D remains unclear. The CDR3 extends over 13 amino acids. The germline V and J ends were trimmed by 1 base and 5 bases, with 9 bases remaining between them. From germline, CDR1 is SGHDT and CDR2 YYEEEE. As DNA, the CDR3 is TGTGCCAGCAGCTTGATGGGTAGGGAGACCCAGTACTTC. It specifies CASSLMGRETQYF.

As regards this clone: Other DNA variants within this sample encode the same CDR3. The CDR3 is CASSLSGSSYNEQFF. CDR3 coding DNA: TGTGCCAGCAGCTTAAGCGGGAGCTCCTACAATGAGCAGTTCTTC. The V gene is TRBV7-3, the J gene TRBJ2-1; 7 nucleotides align to TRBD2. The CDR3 spans 15 residues. V was clipped by 1 base and J by 0 bases; unmatched bases: 0. Germline lookup yields CDR1 SGHTA and CDR2 FQGTGA.

The gene calls are TRBV7-2 and TRBJ1-2; 8 positions match TRBD1. The V gene end was trimmed by 1 base and the J gene end by 7 bases; junction bases not matched to a gene: 8. There are 15 residues in the CDR3. CDR1 and CDR2 from the germline V gene are SGHTA and FQGNSA. CDR3 protein: CASSLDGQGGTGYTF. CDR3 DNA: TGTGCCAGCAGCTTAGACGGACAGGGAGGGACTGGCTACACCTTC.

The chain combines TRBV5-6 with TRBJ2-5; D not certain. Trimming took off 3 bases at V and 2 bases at J, with 8 bases between the two ends. The CDR3 extends over 13 amino acids. Germline V gene lookup returns CDR1 SGHDT and CDR2 YYEEEE. CDR3 nucleotides: TGTGCCAGCAGCTCCTTCAGGCAAGAGACCCAGTACTTC. This sequence encodes CASSSFRQETQYF.

CDR3 bases: TGTGCCAGCAGTTACGATCCGGAAAACACCGGGGAGCTGTTTTTT. Its protein is CASSYDPENTGELFF. The V and J genes are TRBV6-5 and TRBJ2-2; no clear D. The germline V and J ends were trimmed by 2 bases and 2 bases, with 9 bases remaining between them. The CDR3 runs to 15 residues. Germline-derived CDR1 and CDR2 are MNHEY and SVGAGI.

J is TRBJ2-7 and V is TRBV11-2; D is undetermined. The germline V and J ends were trimmed by 0 bases and 7 bases, with 7 bases remaining between them. This CDR3 is 12 amino acids long. Germline CDR1 is SGHAT and CDR2 is FQNNGV. The CDR3 DNA reads as TGTGCCAGCAGCTTAGATGGGAAAGAGCAGTACTTC. Translated, it gives CASSLDGKEQYF.

The chain carries TRBV7-9 and TRBJ2-1; no clear D gene. This CDR3 comprises 14 residues. Between the trimmed V and J ends, which lost 1 base and 8 bases, there was a span of 12 bases. CDR1 and CDR2 (germline): SEHNR, FQNEAQ (reference sequence). The CDR3 DNA reads TGTGCCAGCAGCTTAGGGGTCCTAGAGGATGAGCAGTTCTTC. Translated, it gives CASSLGVLEDEQFF.

The chain employs TRBV7-9 and TRBJ1-2; 10 bases match TRBD1. Germline CDR1 reads SEHNR; CDR2 reads FQNEAQ (reference sequence). The CDR3 loop spans 15 amino acids. The J segment lost 7 bases and the V segment lost 2 bases, leaving 7 bases of the junction unmatched. The CDR3 region is CASSLLGTGDSGYTF. The CDR3 DNA follows: TGTGCCAGCAGCTTACTCGGGACAGGGGATAGTGGCTACACCTTC.

For the CDR3, the DNA is TGTGCCAGCAGCTCCCGAGGGGGAGGGCCGAGCACAGATACGCAGTATTTT. Translated, it gives CASSSRGGGPSTDTQYF. The rearrangement uses TRBV13 and TRBJ2-3, with D maybe TRBD2 (7 bases). V was shortened by 4 bases and J by 0 bases, with 17 bases between the two germline ends. The germline gives CDR1 PRHDT, CDR2 FYEKMQ (reference sequence). The CDR3 is 17 amino acids.

Points on this clone: One end of the junction does not line up with germline, which may come from a read error. Here the CDR3 reads CAINEDRGSGANVLTF. CDR3 nucleotides: TGTGCCATCAATGAGGACAGGGGCTCTGGGGCCAACGTCCTGACTTTC. The chain couples TRBV10-3 to TRBJ2-6; 9 bases are a match to TRBD1. This CDR3 comprises 16 residues. Germline CDR1 and CDR2: ENHRY and SYGVKD.

The CDR3 coding sequence is TGTGCCAGTAGCCATTGGACAGCCGCTCCTAACTATGGCTACACCTTC. Translating it yields CASSHWTAAPNYGYTF. The J gene is TRBJ1-2, the V gene TRBV19; D possibly corresponds to TRBD1 (6 bases). CDR3 length equals 16 residues. Germline CDR1 LNHDA, CDR2 SQIVND (reference sequence). The germline V and J ends were trimmed by 6 bases and 0 bases, with 17 bases remaining between them.

The J gene is TRBJ2-3, the V gene TRBV9; D uncertain. This CDR3 is 16 amino acids long. Trimming pared 0 bases from V and 0 bases from J, leaving 11 bases between. Germline V lookup: CDR1 SGDLS, CDR2 YYNGEE. For the CDR3, the DNA is TGTGCCAGCAGCGTAGACGGCTCCCCCAGCACAGATACGCAGTATTTT. It codes for CASSVDGSPSTDTQYF.

The rearrangement links TRBV7-6 to TRBJ2-2; D gene uncertain. There are 15 residues in the CDR3. The V gene's germline CDR1 is SGHVS and CDR2 FNYEAQ. Trimming took off 3 bases at V and 1 base at J, with 9 bases between the two ends. CDR3 sequence: CASSFTDWNTGELFF. DNA for the CDR3: TGTGCCAGCAGCTTCACCGACTGGAACACCGGGGAGCTGTTTTTT.

V gene TRBV19 combines with J gene TRBJ2-5, with TRBD2 matching 7 bases. Germline V gene lookup returns CDR1 LNHDA and CDR2 SQIVND (reference sequence). This CDR3 region has 16 residues. Trimming removed 3 bases from V and 6 bases from J; junction bases left unmatched: 13. CDR3 in amino acids: CASSMFSEGGPQTQYF. The DNA for the CDR3 is TGTGCCAGTAGTATGTTCAGTGAGGGAGGGCCTCAGACCCAGTACTTC.

This clone was detected once. V is TRBV5-4 and J is TRBJ1-1, with D perhaps matching TRBD1 (6 bases). Trimming shortened V by 4 bases and J by 1 base, and 11 bases separated the two germline ends. CDR1 is SGHNT and CDR2 is YYREEE in the germline V gene (reference sequence). The CDR3 extends over 14 amino acids. CDR3 sequence: CASSRGLGNTEAFF. CDR3 DNA: TGTGCCAGCAGCCGGGGGCTGGGGAACACTGAAGCTTTCTTT. Drawing the rest from reference TRBV5-4 and TRBJ1-1, the complete variable domain is ETGVTQSPTHLIKTRGQQVTLRCSSQSGHNTVSWYQQALGQGPQFIFQYYREEENGRGNFPPRFSGLQFPNYSSELNVNALELDDSALYLCASSRGLGNTEAFFGQGTRLTVV.

This clone has only one observation. The chain uses TRBV15 and TRBJ1-1; a weak D match, TRBD1 (6 bases). Germline V gives CDR1 LNHNV, CDR2 YYDKDF (reference sequence). The length of the CDR3 is 13 residues. Trimming stripped 2 bases from V and 5 bases from J, with 9 bases between. The CDR3 protein is CATSRRGKTEAFF. Here the CDR3 DNA reads TGTGCCACCAGCAGAAGGGGGAAGACTGAAGCTTTCTTT.

Worth noting for this clone: The junction departs from the called germline gene at one end, perhaps through a read error. This chain uses TRBV15 with TRBJ1-2, with D unresolved. CDR1 is LNHNV, CDR2 YYDKDF, per germline (reference sequence). This CDR3 has 15 amino acids. The DNA of the CDR3 is TGTGCCACCAGCAGAGATCGCAGCCCTAACTATGGCTGCACCTTC. It specifies CATSRDRSPNYGCTF. Together with reference TRBV15 and TRBJ1-2, the CDR3 gives the full variable domain: DAMVIQNPRYQVTQFGKPVTLSCSQTLNHNVMYWYQQKSSQAPKLLFHYYDKDFNNEADTPDNFQSRRPNTSFCFLDIRSPGLGDTAMYLCATSRDRSPNYGCTFGSGTRLTVV.

The chain uses TRBV5-4 and TRBJ1-1, with no clear D. There are 13 residues in the CDR3. Trimming removed 2 bases at V and 6 bases at J, with 11 bases between. Germline V lookup: CDR1 SGHNT, CDR2 YYREEE (reference sequence). The DNA of the CDR3 is TGTGCCAGCAGCTTAACAGAATCCGCTGAAGCTTTCTTT. It codes for CASSLTESAEAFF.

The chain links TRBV9 to TRBJ2-4, with TRBD1 matching over 9 bases. CDR3 size: 15 residues. Germline CDR1 and CDR2: SGDLS and YYNGEE. The trim removed 1 base at V and 6 bases at J, leaving 5 bases unmatched. The CDR3 DNA follows: TGTGCCAGCAGCGTATTTCCGGGACAGGGAAACATTCAGTACTTC. Protein: CASSVFPGQGNIQYF. The full variable domain, with the rest looked up from reference TRBV9 and TRBJ2-4, is DSGVTQTPKHLITATGQRVTLRCSPRSGDLSVYWYQQSLDQGLQFLIQYYNGEERAKGNILERFSAQQFPDLHSELNLSSLELGDSALYFCASSVFPGQGNIQYFGAGTRLSVL.

The CDR3 is CASSKGGAKLNQPQHF. CDR3 bases: TGTGCCAGCAGCAAAGGGGGCGCAAAGTTGAATCAGCCCCAGCATTTT. The V and J genes are TRBV21-1 and TRBJ1-5; the tabulated D call, TRBD1, remains unverified against the DNA. TRBV21-1 is deemed a pseudogene. The CDR3 loop spans 16 amino acids.

The chain has TRBV15 and TRBJ2-7, with unresolved D. Deletions cut 2 bases from V and 2 bases from J, with 13 bases between. In germline, CDR1 is LNHNV, CDR2 YYDKDF (reference sequence). CDR3 size: 15 residues. The CDR3 DNA reads TGTGCCACCAGCAGATCGGCCGAGTTAACCTACGAGCAGTACTTC. It encodes CATSRSAELTYEQYF.

This clone was seen only a few times. The rearrangement joins TRBV28 to TRBJ2-1; 12 positions agree with TRBD2. This CDR3 contains 16 residues. V lost 4 bases to trimming and J lost 8 bases; unmatched junction nucleotides: 9. Looked up from germline, CDR1 is MDHEN and CDR2 is SYDVKM. CDR3 in DNA: TGTGCCAGCAGTTCTTTTCTAGCGGGAGGGGGGGATGAGCAGTTCTTC. This codes for CASSSFLAGGGDEQFF.

The rearrangement uses TRBV6-1 and TRBJ1-2; 7 bases are a match to TRBD1. Germline V gene lookup returns CDR1 MNHNS and CDR2 SASEGT. V was clipped by 6 bases and J by 5 bases; unmatched bases: 6. The CDR3 has 13 amino acids. CDR3 amino acids: CASSGTEVYGYTF. DNA for the CDR3: TGTGCCAGCAGCGGGACAGAGGTTTATGGCTACACCTTC.

This chain joins TRBV7-9 and TRBJ2-7, with TRBD2 identical over 8 bases. Germline lookup yields CDR1 SEHNR and CDR2 FQNEAQ (reference sequence). Germline trimming cut 0 bases from V and 3 bases from J; bases unmatched to any gene: 4. This CDR3 contains 15 residues. CDR3 loop: CASSLATSGDYEQYF. CDR3 in DNA: TGTGCCAGCAGCTTAGCTACTAGCGGAGACTACGAGCAGTACTTC.

The V gene is TRBV4-1, the J gene TRBJ2-5, with D tentatively TRBD2 (6 bases). The CDR3 consists of 15 residues. Trimming pared 4 bases from V and 0 bases from J, leaving 12 bases between. Germline lookup yields CDR1 MGHRA and CDR2 YSYEKL. In DNA form, the CDR3 reads TGCGCCAGCAGCCGACTAGGGTCCTACCAAGAGACCCAGTACTTC. Its protein product is CASSRLGSYQETQYF.

The rearrangement links TRBV28 to TRBJ1-1; maybe TRBD1 (6 bases). CDR1 is MDHEN, CDR2 SYDVKM, per germline. The CDR3 is made up of 16 amino acids. V shed 5 bases and J shed 0 bases, with 16 bases lying between them. This CDR3 is CASSIYSGTLNTEAFF. The CDR3 DNA reads as TGTGCCAGCAGTATTTACTCCGGGACATTGAACACTGAAGCTTTCTTT.

The chain couples TRBV6-1 to TRBJ1-6, with D hard to call. Per germline, CDR1 MNHNS and CDR2 SASEGT. CDR3 length equals 12 residues. The ends were cut back, 8 bases at V and 10 bases at J, with 12 bases in the middle. The CDR3 sequence: CASLIESSPLHF. The CDR3 nucleotides are TGTGCCAGCTTGATAGAAAGCTCACCCCTCCACTTT.

The chain employs TRBV20-1 and TRBJ1-1; D possibly corresponds to TRBD1 (5 bases). Germline lookup yields CDR1 DFQATT and CDR2 SNEGSKA (reference sequence). CDR3 length: 11 residues. V lost 4 bases, J lost 7 bases, and 10 bases lay in between. The chain's CDR3 is CSAKGWNEAFF. The CDR3 DNA reads as TGCAGTGCTAAGGGGTGGAATGAAGCTTTCTTT.

This clone turned up a few times. This chain uses TRBV10-1 with TRBJ1-6, with a possible D match to TRBD1 (5 bases). CDR3 length: 14 residues. Germline lookup yields CDR1 WNHNN and CDR2 SYGVQD (reference sequence). V was shortened by 9 bases and J by 3 bases, with 12 bases between the two germline ends. CDR3 protein: CARGTALYNSPLHF. In DNA form, the CDR3 reads TGCGCCAGGGGGACGGCCCTCTATAATTCACCCCTCCACTTT.

With respect to this clone: This CDR3 is also generated by other DNA sequences in the sample. This chain links TRBV27 with TRBJ2-1; maybe TRBD2 (5 bases). CDR1 MNHEY and CDR2 SMNVEV come from the germline V gene (reference sequence). The CDR3 contains 12 residues. Trimming took 2 bases from V and 6 from J, leaving 5 bases between them. This chain's CDR3 is CASSLGGNEQFF. The DNA of the CDR3 is TGTGCCAGCAGTTTAGGAGGCAATGAGCAGTTCTTC.

The chain uses TRBV11-2 and TRBJ2-2; either TRBD1 or TRBD2 may fit D (6 bases each). Germline V gives CDR1 SGHAT, CDR2 FQNNGV. The CDR3 has 15 amino acids. Trimming took 1 base from V and 5 from J, leaving 11 bases between them. The CDR3 reads CASSLARGGTGELFF. The CDR3 nucleotides are TGTGCCAGCAGCTTAGCCAGGGGAGGTACCGGGGAGCTGTTTTTT.